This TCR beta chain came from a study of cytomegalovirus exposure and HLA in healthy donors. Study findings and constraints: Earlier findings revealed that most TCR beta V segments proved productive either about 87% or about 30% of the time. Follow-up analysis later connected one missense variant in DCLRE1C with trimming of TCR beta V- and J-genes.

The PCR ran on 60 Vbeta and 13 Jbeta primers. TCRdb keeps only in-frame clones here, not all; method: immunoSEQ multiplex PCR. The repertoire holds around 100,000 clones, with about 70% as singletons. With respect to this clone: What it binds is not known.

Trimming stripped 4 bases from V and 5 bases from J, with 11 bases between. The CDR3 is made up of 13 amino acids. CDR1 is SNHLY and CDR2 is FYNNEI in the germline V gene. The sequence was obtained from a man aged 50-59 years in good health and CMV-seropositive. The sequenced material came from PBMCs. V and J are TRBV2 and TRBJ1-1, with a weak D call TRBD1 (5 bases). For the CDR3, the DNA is TGTGCCAGCAGTGTAGGGGCAGATACTGAAGCTTTCTTT. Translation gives CASSVGADTEAFF.